Below, one T cell receptor beta chain is given with its context. This clonotype was recorded once. The specificity of this receptor is unknown. No base quality information exists; no much larger clone differs at one position. A single read makes a weak case. Library method: multiplex PCR. The reads were generated on an Illumina HiSeq 2500. TCRbeta libraries were constructed through three rounds of nested PCR with primers (Table S4) according to protocols modified from ARM-PCR. Before sequencing, PCR products of 200-500 bp were excised from the gel and purified with the QIAquick gel extraction kit. As for the original processing: Reads were cleaned with Trimmomatic, merged with FLASH into complete CDR3 sequences, and assigned to V(D)J germline segments with MiTCR. Clonal diversity was computed as the inverse Simpson's index with VDJtools. Productive reads were defined as in-frame sequences without a premature stop codon. TCRdb reworked the public reads: Q25 trimming with fastp, MiXCR clone assembly, productive beta chains retained. Rows are unified per CDR3 protein, each entry keeping the most common DNA and genes. Here the V and J calls rest on TCRdb's processing, not on the authors' analysis. This sample is represented by 60,000 to 95,000 distinct CDR3 sequences; around 74% of them were singletons. The ten largest make up 9.5% to 15% of the sample.

From cysteine to phenylalanine, the CDR3 is 16 amino acids long. Only the CDR3 part of the read is kept: 48 bases, read in frame from the first base. V is shortened by 1 base, J by 3 bases, and the region joining them spans 13 bases. Per the germline V gene, LGHNA is the CDR1 and YNFKEQ is the CDR2. This entry comes from a study of tumor and adjacent non-tumor tissue in lung cancer (dated 2018 in TCRdb). General notes on the study: The cohort included around twelve adenocarcinoma, 2 squamous cell carcinoma and 1 small cell lung cancer patients. Among the roughly 15 patients, ages ranged from roughly 31 to 85 years, about 10 were men and 5 were women, and disease was TNM stage I to III. Sequencing produced 100 million to 150 million productive TCRbeta reads in total, an average of about 4.17 million reads per sample. Bulk TCRbeta repertoires were compared between lung tumor tissue and matched distant non-tumor lung tissue obtained from roughly 16 lung cancer patients. For each patient, one tumor sample and one normal lung sample were taken, giving about 29 paired specimens that underwent TCRbeta CDR3 sequencing.

RNA was isolated from bulk unsorted tissue, and RNA quality was assessed with a NanoDrop ND-1000 and an Agilent 2100. The donors were newly diagnosed lung cancer patients admitted for thoracic surgery in China from August to November 2014 who had not received prior chemotherapy. Patients who had received previous radiotherapy or chemotherapy, or who had another concurrent cancer, were excluded from the study. Pieces of surgical tissue measuring 1-2 cm3 were kept in RNAlater solution and held at -80 degrees C until needed. The investigation overall reported the following: The cohort had only 15 or so patients, and the authors noted that larger samples and more detailed clinical data are needed. Because peripheral blood was not sequenced, blood TCRbeta repertoires in the lung cancer patients of the study were not examined. Younger patients had significantly higher TCR diversity, and higher tumor TCR diversity was associated with shorter overall and disease-free survival. The top 100 clones made up a significantly larger cumulative share of the repertoire in normal lung than in tumor tissue. Tumor tissue showed significantly greater TCR diversity (inverse Simpson) than normal lung tissue (about 400 vs 150, P = 0.0075, Mann-Whitney U test). The methods do not name the sequencing platform or mention unique molecular identifiers.

The chain links TRBV4-2 with TRBJ2-4; the D gene remains uncertain. Sequencing input: lung tumor tissue. The sequence was obtained from a woman aged 45-59 years with non-small cell lung cancer. CDR3 protein: CASSQGLGECKNIQYF. The nucleotide sequence reads as follows: TGTGCCAGCAGCCAAGGTCTAGGAGAGTGCAAAAACATTCAGTACTTC.